This T cell receptor (beta chain) was observed in a study of shared clonotypes between healthy human individuals. Generated by immunoSEQ multiplex PCR, the TCRdb table keeps only in-frame clones and is missing some. The sample holds some 470,000 clones; roughly four fifths are singletons and the top ten take approximately 13%. Points on this clone: A far larger clone differs by one base, so this is likely a read error. This specimen includes other DNA sequences encoding the same CDR3.

This CDR3 has 16 residues. Germline CDR1 reads SEHNR; CDR2 reads FQNEAQ (reference sequence). Deletions cut 5 bases from V and 0 bases from J, with 11 bases between. Sequencing was performed on PBMCs. The J gene is TRBJ2-6, the V gene TRBV7-9; D is unresolved. The clonotype comes from a woman between 35 and 50 years old in good health. Some clones in this sample may be carry-over from other donors' samples. The CDR3 bases are TGTGCCAGCAGCCAAGAAGTCGGCTCTGGGGCCAACGTCCTGACTTTC. Protein sequence: CASSQEVGSGANVLTF.